This T cell receptor (beta chain) was profiled in a study of Ad26.COV2.S vaccination and SARS-CoV-2 variants. Study-level background: A COV1001 Ad26.COV2.S trial-arm participant provided the sample. Participants got Ad26.COV2.S intramuscularly, once or twice 56 days apart.

The treatment: some 20 received Ad26.COV2.S at low or high dose, single or two shots; 5 received placebo; per-sample allocation not given. Samples were taken on day 63 after the first vaccine or placebo injection. Germline CDR1 and CDR2: LGHNA and YSLEER. Trimming took 0 bases from V and 7 from J, leaving 19 bases between them. This CDR3 is 17 amino acids long. The protocol was immunoSEQ multiplex PCR, while the TCRdb copy is restricted to in-frame clones and leaves out a portion. The data show roughly 450,000 clones, with approximately 90% seen just once and approximately 12% held by the top ten. Study-wide results and limits: Recipients of vaccine and of placebo showed similar breadth of their non-spike TCR repertoires. Breadth and depth estimates from TCRs may understate total T cell responses.

Comments on this clone: The antigen is undetermined.

The rearrangement uses TRBV4-3 and TRBJ2-1; D may be TRBD1 or TRBD2 (5 bases each). Specimen: peripheral blood, collected in a trial of Ad26.COV2.S vaccine versus placebo. This clonotype originated in a person aged 18-65 years who received the Ad26.COV2.S COVID-19 vaccine or a placebo. The CDR3 reads CASSQDEGTHWGNEQFF. The DNA for the CDR3 is TGCGCCAGCAGCCAAGATGAGGGGACCCACTGGGGTAATGAGCAGTTCTTC.